These 4 T cell receptor beta chains were sequenced from one sample in a study of cytomegalovirus exposure and HLA in healthy donors. It was with 60 Vbeta and 13 Jbeta primers that the PCR ran. The repertoire was sequenced with immunoSEQ multiplex PCR; TCRdb's copy has only in-frame clones and lacks some. The table lists about 170,000 clones, about three quarters of them singletons. Sequenced material: PBMCs. The receptors derive from a woman aged 50 to 60 in good health and CMV-seropositive.

The gene calls are TRBV13 and TRBJ2-3, with TRBD2 identical over 8 bases. V was pared by 3 bases and J by 5 bases, with 7 bases of the junction left unmatched. This CDR3 is 15 amino acids long. Germline assignment: CDR1 PRHDT and CDR2 FYEKMQ (reference sequence). The CDR3 DNA sequence: TGTGCCAGCAGCTTCTCAGCGGGAGTAGGAGATACGCAGTATTTT. This sequence encodes CASSFSAGVGDTQYF.

The rearrangement links TRBV4-2 to TRBJ2-7; 7 nucleotides align to TRBD1. CDR3 length equals 15 residues. Germline values: CDR1 LGHNA, CDR2 YNFKEQ. Trimming cost V 4 bases and J 2 bases; bases outside gene matches: 8. Here the CDR3 DNA reads TGTGCCAGCAGCCGAGACCGGGACAGACCCTACGAGCAGTACTTC. Residues: CASSRDRDRPYEQYF.

The chain has TRBV10-2 and TRBJ2-7; 9 positions match TRBD1. J lost 5 bases, V lost 6 bases, and 11 bases had no gene match. The CDR3 is 15 residues long. Germline-derived CDR1 and CDR2 are WSHSY and SAAADI. CDR3: CASRVTGQGSDEQYF. CDR3 nucleotide sequence: TGCGCCAGCAGGGTCACGGGACAGGGATCTGACGAGCAGTACTTC.

The rearrangement links TRBV7-9 to TRBJ1-2, with a possible D match to TRBD1 (5 bases). V was trimmed by 2 bases and J by 2 bases, leaving 6 bases between them. Germline CDR1 SEHNR, CDR2 FQNEAQ (reference sequence). The CDR3 consists of 13 residues. In nucleotides, the CDR3 is TGTGCCAGCAGCTTACAGGGAAACTATGGCTACACCTTC. It codes for CASSLQGNYGYTF.